A selection of T cell receptor beta chains follows, all from one sample in a study of technical replicates of blood from a handful of donors. The method was immunoSEQ multiplex PCR; TCRdb's version includes in-frame clones alone and lacks a portion of them. The sample carries about 79,000 clones, approximately 94% recorded once. Material for sequencing was T cells isolated from PBMCs. Receptors originate from a human donor in good health. CDR3s include the opening cysteine and the closing phenylalanine or tryptophan. The D gene is left open where the match is weak. The size entry is marked missing in some rows and otherwise reads once, few, many or a size class.

>15|TRBV4-1|NA|NA|TRBJ1-2
TGCGCCAGCAGCCAACGGGACACCGACCTATATGGCTACACCTTC
CASSQRDTDLYGYTF
>16|TRBV7-9|few|TRBD1|TRBJ1-1
TGTGCCAGCAGCTTTGGGACAGGGATGATGAACACTGAAGCTTTCTTT
CASSFGTGMMNTEAFF
>12|TRBV7-9|NA|TRBD1|TRBJ1-5
TGTGCCAGCAGCTTCACAGGGGGGCCCCAGCATTTT
CASSFTGGPQHF
>13|TRBV2|NA|NA|TRBJ2-3
TGTGCCAGCAGTGACTGGGGCGCGGATACGCAGTATTTT
CASSDWGADTQYF
>17|TRBV7-9|once|TRBD1|TRBJ2-2
TGTGCCAGCAGCCAACCACCCGGGACAGGGGGCACCGGGGAGCTGTTTTTT
CASSQPPGTGGTGELFF
>15|TRBV27|NA|NA|TRBJ1-2
TGTGCCAGCAGTTTATCGCGGACAGCCGGCTATGGCTACACCTTC
CASSLSRTAGYGYTF
>13|TRBV7-3|NA|NA|TRBJ2-7
TGTGCCAGCAGCCCAGCCGGGGGCTACGAGCAGTACTTC
CASSPAGGYEQYF
>14|TRBV5-1|NA|TRBD1|TRBJ1-6
TGCGCCAGCAGCTCCGACAGGGGGAGTTCACCCCTCCACTTT
CASSSDRGSSPLHF
>13|TRBV5-1|NA|NA|TRBJ1-1
TGCGCCAGCAGCCCTCTGGGGGACTCTGAAGCTTTCTTT
CASSPLGDSEAFF
>16|TRBV7-9|NA|TRBD1|TRBJ1-5
TGTGCCAGCAGCCCATTACAGGGGGGCTCCAATCAGCCCCAGCATTTT
CASSPLQGGSNQPQHF
>15|TRBV2|NA|TRBD2|TRBJ2-3
TGTGCCAGCAGACCAACGACTAGCGGAACAGATACGCAGTATTTT
CASRPTTSGTDTQYF
>12|TRBV6-1|NA|NA|TRBJ1-2
TGTGCCAGCAGTCGCGACTGGTATGGCTACACCTTC
CASSRDWYGYTF
>15|TRBV7-9|once|TRBD1|TRBJ2-1
TGTGCCAGCAGCGGGGGACAGGGTTTTGTGAATGAGCAGTTCTTC
CASSGGQGFVNEQFF
>12|TRBV11-3|NA|NA|TRBJ2-3
TGTGCCAGCAGCCTAATTACAGATACGCAGTATTTT
CASSLITDTQYF
>13|TRBV4-1|few|NA|TRBJ2-7
TGCGCCAGCAGCCCAACGGTGGGGCGGGAGCAGTACTTC
CASSPTVGREQYF
>16|TRBV19|once|NA|TRBJ1-2
TGTGCCAGTAGTATCGTTACTAAGACCCGCTCATATGGCTACACCTTC
CASSIVTKTRSYGYTF
>18|TRBV9|NA|NA|TRBJ2-3
TGTGCCAGCAGCGTAGAGTCAGGGGGGACCGCTAGCACAGATACGCAGTATTTT
CASSVESGGTASTDTQYF
>15|TRBV10-3|NA|TRBD2|TRBJ2-1
TGTGCCATCAGTGATCATACTAGCGGAAACAATGAGCAGTTCTTC
CAISDHTSGNNEQFF
>13|TRBV28|NA|TRBD1|TRBJ1-4
TGTGCCAGCAGGGGACAGCCTAATGAAAAACTGTTTTTT
CASRGQPNEKLFF
>18|TRBV19|once|NA|TRBJ2-1
TGTGCCAGTAGTCCATGGGCAGGGGATGGGACCAGGACCAATGAGCAGTTCTTC
CASSPWAGDGTRTNEQFF
>12|TRBV5-1|NA|NA|TRBJ1-1
TGCGCCAGCAAACTATCGAACACTGAAGCTTTCTTT
CASKLSNTEAFF
>17|TRBV7-8|NA|NA|TRBJ1-5
TGTGCCAGCAGCTCAGCTCCCCCCGGGACAAGCCATCAGCCCCAGCATTTT
CASSSAPPGTSHQPQHF
>16|TRBV5-1|once|TRBD2|TRBJ2-2
TGCGCCAGCAGCACGGGACTAGCGGGAGGCACCGGGGAGCTGTTTTTT
CASSTGLAGGTGELFF
>20|TRBV30|NA|TRBD1|TRBJ1-5
TGTGCCTGGAGTACCCAGATGAGGACAGGGGGCTTTCCCGTTAATCAGCCCCAGCATTTT
CAWSTQMRTGGFPVNQPQHF
>21|TRBV15|NA|TRBD1|TRBJ1-2
TGTGCCACCAGCAGAGAAGTGACAGGGATGACCACCCCTATGGCTAACTATGGCTACACCTTC
CATSREVTGMTTPMANYGYTF
>15|TRBV27|NA|TRBD1|TRBJ1-1
TGTGCCAGCAGTACGTGGGACAGTGTTTACACTGAAGCTTTCTTT
CASSTWDSVYTEAFF
>14|TRBV10-3|NA|NA|TRBJ2-7
TGTGCCATCAGTGAGGTCGGGGGGCGCGACGAGCAGTACTTC
CAISEVGGRDEQYF
>17|TRBV7-9|once|TRBD2|TRBJ2-1
TGTGCCAGCAGTCGCCTAGCGGGAGTAAGTTTGCCCTATGAGCAGTTCTTC
CASSRLAGVSLPYEQFF
>19|TRBV4-1|NA|NA|TRBJ1-1
TGCGCCAGCAGCCAAGGGGGACACCCGGGGCCGGGAATGAACACTGAAGCTTTCTTT
CASSQGGHPGPGMNTEAFF
>16|TRBV4-1|NA|TRBD1|TRBJ2-1
TGCGCCAGCAGCCAAGTCAAGGGGACAGCTTACAATGAGCAGTTCTTC
CASSQVKGTAYNEQFF
>17|TRBV19|NA|TRBD1|TRBJ2-1
TGTGCCAGCAGTTTTGTTCTCCCGGGACAGTTCTACAATGAGCAGTTCTTC
CASSFVLPGQFYNEQFF
>16|TRBV7-2|NA|TRBD2|TRBJ2-3
TGTGCCAGCAGCTTCCGAGCGGGAGGATTCACAGATACGCAGTATTTT
CASSFRAGGFTDTQYF
>15|TRBV5-1|NA|TRBD1|TRBJ1-2
TGCGCCAGCAGCACCCGGACAGGGACCTACTATGGCTACACCTTC
CASSTRTGTYYGYTF
>17|TRBV19|NA|NA|TRBJ1-5
TGTGCCAGTAGTATAGATCGAGGAAGAACCAGCAATCAGCCCCAGCATTTT
CASSIDRGRTSNQPQHF
>14|TRBV30|few|TRBD2|TRBJ2-1
TGTGCCTGGAAGTTAGCGGGGGGGCCGATTGAGCAGTTCTTC
CAWKLAGGPIEQFF
>15|TRBV30|NA|NA|TRBJ1-5
TGTGCCTGGAGTTCGAAGGGACTGTACAATCAGCCCCAGCATTTT
CAWSSKGLYNQPQHF
>14|TRBV11-2|NA|TRBD1|TRBJ1-2
TGTGCCAGCAGCGGGCGACAGGGTGGCTATGGCTACACCTTC
CASSGRQGGYGYTF